These 5 T cell receptor beta chains were sequenced from one sample in a study of cytomegalovirus exposure and HLA in healthy donors. PCR employed 60 Vbeta and 13 Jbeta primers. Clones were read by immunoSEQ multiplex PCR, and TCRdb kept only the in-frame ones, dropping some. The sample includes 140,000 to 150,000 clones, around four fifths of them seen just once. Sequencing was performed on PBMCs. The origin of the receptors is a boy younger than 10 in good health and CMV-seronegative.

This clone was picked up one time. The chain uses TRBV4-2 and TRBJ1-4; possible D gene TRBD1, 5 bases. The CDR3 length is 17 residues. The V and J ends lost 0 bases and 3 bases respectively, with 14 bases between them. Germline V gene lookup returns CDR1 LGHNA and CDR2 YNFKEQ. As DNA, the CDR3 is TGTGCCAGCAGCCAAGACCCAGGGCGAATCCCTAATGAAAAACTGTTTTTT. The encoded protein is CASSQDPGRIPNEKLFF.

For the CDR3, the DNA is TGTGCCAGTAGTATAGATCATCACGTGGGGCAAGAAATTCGGGGGGAGCTGTTTTTT. Its protein is CASSIDHHVGQEIRGELFF. The chain employs TRBV19 and TRBJ2-2, with D possibly TRBD1 on 5 matching bases. Germline assignment: CDR1 LNHDA and CDR2 SQIVND (reference sequence). CDR3 length: 19 amino acids. V gave up 0 bases and J gave up 8 bases, with 25 bases separating them.

The chain has TRBV7-2 and TRBJ1-4; D remains ambiguous. This CDR3 spans 13 amino acids. Trimming cost V 4 bases and J 12 bases, with 15 bases left between them. CDR1 is SGHTA, CDR2 FQGNSA, per germline. The CDR3 here is CASSSRPGMELFF. DNA of the CDR3: TGTGCCAGCAGCTCCAGACCGGGTATGGAACTGTTTTTT.

This chain joins TRBV2 and TRBJ2-1, with D possibly TRBD2 on 6 matching bases. The CDR3 is 13 residues long. Between the trimmed V and J ends, which lost 3 bases and 10 bases, there was a span of 13 bases. CDR1 is SNHLY and CDR2 is FYNNEI in the germline V gene. CDR3: CASSDVRGREQFF. CDR3 sequence (DNA): TGTGCCAGCAGTGATGTGCGGGGTCGCGAGCAGTTCTTC.

V and J are TRBV7-6 and TRBJ1-6; D gene unclear. V lost 5 bases to trimming and J lost 16 bases, with 18 bases between them. This CDR3 is built from 13 residues. In germline, CDR1 is SGHVS, CDR2 FNYEAQ. CDR3 sequence reads: CASSGQAQEPLHF. For the CDR3, the DNA is TGTGCCAGCAGCGGCCAGGCTCAAGAACCGCTCCACTTT.